Below, 2 T cell receptor beta chains from the same sample are listed, as sequenced in a study of blood T cell repertoires in COVID-19 (dated by TCRdb to between 2020 and 2021). The library relied on the immunoSEQ multiplex PCR assay. Here the immuneACCESS table is served through TCRdb, limited to in-frame sequences with V and J called. Missing clones are a known gap in these copies; in checked studies unresolved V genes cover under half, and the rest lacks a known reason. Within this sample are hundreds of thousands of clones, with about 82% of them counted one time only. The ten largest clones take up 10% of the sample. Sample: peripheral blood. Every receptor here comes from a woman of 80 years or more with acute or convalescent COVID-19.

This clone was counted many times. The rearrangement joins TRBV29-1 to TRBJ2-7; 7 nucleotides line up with TRBD1. From germline, CDR1 is SQVTM and CDR2 ANQGSEA. The V segment lost 6 bases and the J segment 2 bases; nucleotides outside the gene matches: 4. The CDR3 spans 12 residues. The CDR3 loop reads CSVETGTYEQYF. CDR3 DNA: TGCAGCGTCGAGACAGGGACCTACGAGCAGTACTTC.

The J gene is TRBJ2-1, the V gene TRBV13, with TRBD2 matching 7 bases. Germline-derived CDR1 and CDR2 are PRHDT and FYEKMQ (reference sequence). This CDR3 contains 15 residues. Trimming cost V 1 base and J 2 bases; bases outside gene matches: 2. CDR3 protein: CASSLEGLTYNEQFF. CDR3 sequence (DNA): TGTGCCAGCAGCTTAGAGGGACTAACCTACAATGAGCAGTTCTTC.